This T cell receptor (beta chain) was identified in a study of CD8+ T cells in alopecia areata. At the level of the study: Treatment of the treated patients consisted of oral tofacitinib, 5 to 10 mg twice daily.

Indicated treatment: oral pan-JAK inhibitor, 5-10 mg twice daily. Both peripheral blood and punch biopsies of lesional scalp skin were obtained from patients who had alopecia areata. Germline V lookup: CDR1 SGHTA, CDR2 FQGNSA. Trimming shortened V by 5 bases and J by 7 bases, and 17 bases separated the two germline ends. The CDR3 has 14 residues. Sequencing relied on a cDNA template that was reverse transcribed from extracted RNA. The data were produced by immunoSEQ multiplex PCR, yet TCRdb's version contains in-frame clones alone and is incomplete. The sample contains 200,000 or so clones, roughly 64% of which appear only once. Study conclusions and caveats: Among the 100 top clones, expanded CD8+ clones, like scalp clonality, were significantly decreased by tofacitinib. A large proportion of expanded lesional clones were detected persisting in scalp and blood during tofacitinib.

Turning to this clone: Its matching antigen is unknown.

Specimen: CD4+ T cells sorted from blood, collected at week 24, from a patient treated with tofacitinib. The chain links TRBV7-2 to TRBJ2-5, with a tentative D call TRBD1 (7 bases). This receptor was identified in a human donor with alopecia areata. The CDR3 sequence: CASSQEGASGTQYF. In DNA, the CDR3 is TGTGCCAGCAGCCAGGAGGGGGCATCTGGGACCCAGTACTTC.